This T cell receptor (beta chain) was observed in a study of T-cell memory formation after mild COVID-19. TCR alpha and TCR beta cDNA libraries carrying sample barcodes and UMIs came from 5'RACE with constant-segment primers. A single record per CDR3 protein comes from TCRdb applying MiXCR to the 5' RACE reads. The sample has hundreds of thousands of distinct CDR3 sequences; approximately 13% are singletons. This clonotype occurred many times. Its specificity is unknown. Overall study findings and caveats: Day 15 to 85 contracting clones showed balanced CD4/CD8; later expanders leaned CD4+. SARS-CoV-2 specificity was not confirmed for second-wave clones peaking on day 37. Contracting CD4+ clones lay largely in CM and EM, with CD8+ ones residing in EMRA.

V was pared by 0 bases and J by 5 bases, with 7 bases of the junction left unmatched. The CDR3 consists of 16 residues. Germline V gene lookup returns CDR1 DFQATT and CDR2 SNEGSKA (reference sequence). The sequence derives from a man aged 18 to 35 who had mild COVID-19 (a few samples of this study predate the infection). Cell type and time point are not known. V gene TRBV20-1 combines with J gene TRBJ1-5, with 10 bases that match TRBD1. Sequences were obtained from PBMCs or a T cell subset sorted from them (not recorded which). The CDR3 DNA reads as TGCAGTGCTAGAGATCGGACAGGGGGAGGGCATCAGCCCCAGCATTTT. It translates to CSARDRTGGGHQPQHF.